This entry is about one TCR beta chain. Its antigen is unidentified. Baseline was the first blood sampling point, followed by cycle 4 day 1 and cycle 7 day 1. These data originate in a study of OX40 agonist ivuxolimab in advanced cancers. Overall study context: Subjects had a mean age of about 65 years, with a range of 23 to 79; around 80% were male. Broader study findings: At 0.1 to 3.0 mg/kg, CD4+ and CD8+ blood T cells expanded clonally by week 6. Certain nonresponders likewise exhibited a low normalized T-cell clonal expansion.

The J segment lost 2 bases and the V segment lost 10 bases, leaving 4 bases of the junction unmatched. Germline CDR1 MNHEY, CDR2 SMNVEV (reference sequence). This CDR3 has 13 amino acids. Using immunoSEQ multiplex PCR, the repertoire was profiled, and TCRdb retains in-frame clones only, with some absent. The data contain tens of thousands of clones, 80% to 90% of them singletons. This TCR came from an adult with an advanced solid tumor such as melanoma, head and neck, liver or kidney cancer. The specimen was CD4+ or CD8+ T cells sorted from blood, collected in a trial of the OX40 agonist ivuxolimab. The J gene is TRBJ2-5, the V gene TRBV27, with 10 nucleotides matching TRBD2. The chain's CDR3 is CATAGGSQETQYF. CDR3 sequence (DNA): TGTGCCACAGCGGGGGGGTCACAAGAGACCCAGTACTTC.